Listed here is a single T cell receptor beta chain. Its target is unknown. TCRdb keeps only in-frame clones here, not all; method: immunoSEQ multiplex PCR. The sample contains 130,000 or so clones, approximately 90% of which appear only once. The CDR3 has 14 amino acids. The germline CDR1 and CDR2 sequences are SGHRS and YFSETQ. V lost 2 bases and J lost 4, with 13 bases in between. Chemo-refractory metastatic non-small-cell lung cancer patients underwent focal radiation alongside CTLA-4 blockade with ipilimumab. These data belong to a study of radiotherapy plus CTLA-4 blockade in lung cancer. Notes on the study in general: Expansion of tumor-derived TCR clones was observed in blood after radiotherapy plus ipilimumab. Alongside interferon-beta, early blood T cell clone dynamics were reportedly the best predictor of response.

The sample in question was peripheral blood, obtained from a patient treated with radiotherapy plus ipilimumab. This sequence joins TRBV5-1 and TRBJ2-7, with D hard to call. This TCR came from a human donor with non-small cell lung cancer that progressed on radiotherapy plus ipilimumab. The chain's CDR3 is CASSFQIGLYEQYF. The CDR3 DNA reads as TGCGCCAGCAGCTTTCAGATCGGCTTATACGAGCAGTACTTC. Drawing the rest from reference TRBV5-1 and TRBJ2-7, the complete variable domain is KAGVTQTPRYLIKTRGQQVTLSCSPISGHRSVSWYQQTPGQGLQFLFEYFSETQRNKGNFPGRFSGRQFSNSRSEMNVSTLELGDSALYLCASSFQIGLYEQYFGPGTRLTVT.